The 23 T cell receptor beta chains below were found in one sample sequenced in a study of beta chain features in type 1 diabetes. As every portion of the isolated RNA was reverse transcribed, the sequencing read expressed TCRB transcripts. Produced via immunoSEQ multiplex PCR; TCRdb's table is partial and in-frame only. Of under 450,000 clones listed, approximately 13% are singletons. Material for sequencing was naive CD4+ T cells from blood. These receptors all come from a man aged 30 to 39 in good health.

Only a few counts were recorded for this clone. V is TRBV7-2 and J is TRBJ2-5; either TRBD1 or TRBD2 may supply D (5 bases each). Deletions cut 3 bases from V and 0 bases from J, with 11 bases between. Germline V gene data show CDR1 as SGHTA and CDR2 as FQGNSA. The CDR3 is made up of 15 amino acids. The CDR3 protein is CASSFGGVYQETQYF. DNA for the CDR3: TGTGCCAGCAGCTTTGGGGGAGTTTACCAAGAGACCCAGTACTTC.

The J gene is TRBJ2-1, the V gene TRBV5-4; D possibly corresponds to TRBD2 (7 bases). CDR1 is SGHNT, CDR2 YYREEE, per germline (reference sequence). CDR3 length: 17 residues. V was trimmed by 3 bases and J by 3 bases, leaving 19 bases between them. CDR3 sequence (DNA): TGTGCCAGCAGCTCCGCGGGGGCGGGAGAGATCTACAATGAGCAGTTCTTC. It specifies CASSSAGAGEIYNEQFF. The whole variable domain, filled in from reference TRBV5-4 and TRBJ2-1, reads ETGVTQSPTHLIKTRGQQVTLRCSSQSGHNTVSWYQQALGQGPQFIFQYYREEENGRGNFPPRFSGLQFPNYSSELNVNALELDDSALYLCASSSAGAGEIYNEQFFGPGTRLTVL.

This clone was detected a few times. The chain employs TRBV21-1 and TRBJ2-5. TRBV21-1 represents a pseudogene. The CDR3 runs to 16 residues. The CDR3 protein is CASSNWDRTAQETQYF. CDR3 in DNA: TGTGCCAGCAGCAATTGGGATCGGACGGCGCAAGAGACCCAGTACTTC.

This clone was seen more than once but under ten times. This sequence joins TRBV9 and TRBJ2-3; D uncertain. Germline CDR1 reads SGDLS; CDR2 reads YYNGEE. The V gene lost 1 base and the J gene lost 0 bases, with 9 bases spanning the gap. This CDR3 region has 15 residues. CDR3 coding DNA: TGTGCCAGCAGCGTAATTCCCAGCAGCACAGATACGCAGTATTTT. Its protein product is CASSVIPSSTDTQYF.

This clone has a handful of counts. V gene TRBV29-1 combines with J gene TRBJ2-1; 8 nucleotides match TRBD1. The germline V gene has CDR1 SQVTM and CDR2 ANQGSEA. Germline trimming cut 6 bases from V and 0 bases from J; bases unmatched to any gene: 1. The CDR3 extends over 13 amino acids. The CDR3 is CSVGQASYNEQFF. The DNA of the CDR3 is TGCAGCGTGGGACAGGCCTCCTACAATGAGCAGTTCTTC.

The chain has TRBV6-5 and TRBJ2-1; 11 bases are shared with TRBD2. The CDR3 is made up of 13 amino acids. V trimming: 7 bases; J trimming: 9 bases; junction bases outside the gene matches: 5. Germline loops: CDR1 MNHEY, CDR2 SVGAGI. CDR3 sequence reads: CASKLAGGVEQFF. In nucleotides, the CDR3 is TGTGCCAGCAAGCTAGCGGGAGGTGTTGAGCAGTTCTTC.

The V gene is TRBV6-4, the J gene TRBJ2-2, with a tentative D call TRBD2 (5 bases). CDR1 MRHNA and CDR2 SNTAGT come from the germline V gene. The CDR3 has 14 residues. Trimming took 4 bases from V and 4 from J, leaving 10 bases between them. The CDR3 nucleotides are TGTGCCAGCAGTGGCGCGGCGGGCACCGGGGAGCTGTTTTTT. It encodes CASSGAAGTGELFF.

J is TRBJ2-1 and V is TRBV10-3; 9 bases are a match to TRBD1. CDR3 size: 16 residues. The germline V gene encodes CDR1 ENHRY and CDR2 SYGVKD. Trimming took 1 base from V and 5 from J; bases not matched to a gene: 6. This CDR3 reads CAISEYGTGSHNEQFF. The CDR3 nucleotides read TGTGCCATCAGTGAGTACGGGACAGGGTCCCACAATGAGCAGTTCTTC.

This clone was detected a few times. The CDR3 DNA reads TGTGCCTGGAGTGTGCGAAGACAGGGGAACTATGGCTACACCTTC. Protein sequence: CAWSVRRQGNYGYTF. The chain employs TRBV30 and TRBJ1-2; 8 nucleotides line up with TRBD1. Germline-derived CDR1 and CDR2 are GTSNPN and SVGIG (reference sequence). The CDR3 length is 15 residues. V shed 0 bases, J shed 2 bases, and the junction held 5 bases outside the gene matches. The variable domain in full, with the rest retrieved from reference TRBV30 and TRBJ1-2, is SQTIHQWPATLVQPVGSPLSLECTVEGTSNPNLYWYRQAAGRGLQLLFYSVGIGQISSEVPQNLSASRPQDRQFILSSKKLLLSDSGFYLCAWSVRRQGNYGYTFGSGTRLTVV.

This CDR3 is CASSYSIQAHIQYF. DNA of the CDR3: TGTGCCAGCAGTTACTCGATCCAAGCGCACATTCAGTACTTC. The chain carries TRBV6-5 and TRBJ2-4; D unclear. The V gene's germline CDR1 is MNHEY and CDR2 SVGAGI. This CDR3 region has 14 residues. V was pared by 0 bases and J by 8 bases, with 11 bases between.

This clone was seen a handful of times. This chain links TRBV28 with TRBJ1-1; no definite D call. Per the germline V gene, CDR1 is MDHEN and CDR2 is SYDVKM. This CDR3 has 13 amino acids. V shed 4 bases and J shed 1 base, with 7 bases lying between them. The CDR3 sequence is CASSWRENTEAFF. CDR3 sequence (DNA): TGTGCCAGCAGTTGGAGGGAGAACACTGAAGCTTTCTTT.

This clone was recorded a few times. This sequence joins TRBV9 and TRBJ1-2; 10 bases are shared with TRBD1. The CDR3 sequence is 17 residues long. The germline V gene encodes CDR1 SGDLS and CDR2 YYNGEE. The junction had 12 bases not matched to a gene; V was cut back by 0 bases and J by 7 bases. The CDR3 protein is CASSVAMDRGLGGGYTF. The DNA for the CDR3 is TGTGCCAGCAGCGTAGCTATGGACAGGGGGTTAGGAGGTGGCTACACCTTC.

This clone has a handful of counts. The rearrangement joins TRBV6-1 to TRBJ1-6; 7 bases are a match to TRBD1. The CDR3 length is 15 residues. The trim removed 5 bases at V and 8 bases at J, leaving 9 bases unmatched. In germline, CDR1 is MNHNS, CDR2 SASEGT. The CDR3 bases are TGTGCCAGCAGTCCATGGGGGACAGTGGATTCACCCCTCCACTTT. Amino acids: CASSPWGTVDSPLHF.

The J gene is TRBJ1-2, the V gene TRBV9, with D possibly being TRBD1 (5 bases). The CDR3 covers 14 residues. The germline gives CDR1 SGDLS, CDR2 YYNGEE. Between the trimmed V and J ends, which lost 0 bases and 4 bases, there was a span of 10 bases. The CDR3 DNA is TGTGCCAGCAGCGTAGATCCGGGGACCTATGGCTACACCTTC. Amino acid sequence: CASSVDPGTYGYTF.

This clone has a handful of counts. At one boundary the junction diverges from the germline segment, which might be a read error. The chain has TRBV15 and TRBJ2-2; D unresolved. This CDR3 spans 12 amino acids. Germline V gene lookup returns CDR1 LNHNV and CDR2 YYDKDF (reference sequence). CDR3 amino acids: CATSKNTGELFF. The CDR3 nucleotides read TGTGCCACCAGCAAAAACACAGGGGAGCTGTTTTTT.

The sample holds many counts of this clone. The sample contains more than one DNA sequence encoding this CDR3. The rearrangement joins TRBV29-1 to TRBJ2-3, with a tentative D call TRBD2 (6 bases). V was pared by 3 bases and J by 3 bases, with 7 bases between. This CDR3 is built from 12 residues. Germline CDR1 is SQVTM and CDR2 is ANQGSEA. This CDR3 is CSVEGGTDTQYF. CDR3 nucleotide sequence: TGCAGCGTTGAGGGGGGAACAGATACGCAGTATTTT.

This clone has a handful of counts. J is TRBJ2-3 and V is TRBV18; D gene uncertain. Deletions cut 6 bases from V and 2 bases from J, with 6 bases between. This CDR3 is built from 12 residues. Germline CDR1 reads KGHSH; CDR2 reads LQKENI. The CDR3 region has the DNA TGTGCCAGCTCGGAGACCACAGATACGCAGTATTTT. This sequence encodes CASSETTDTQYF. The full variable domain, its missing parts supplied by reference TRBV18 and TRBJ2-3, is NAGVMQNPRHLVRRRGQEARLRCSPMKGHSHVYWYRQLPEEGLKFMVYLQKENIIDESGMPKERFSAEFPKEGPSILRIQQVVRGDSAAYFCASSETTDTQYFGPGTRLTVL.

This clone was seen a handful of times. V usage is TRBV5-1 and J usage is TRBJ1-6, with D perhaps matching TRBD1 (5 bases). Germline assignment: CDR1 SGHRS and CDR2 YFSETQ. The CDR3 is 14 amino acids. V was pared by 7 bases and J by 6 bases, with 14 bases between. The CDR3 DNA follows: TGCGCCAGCTCACCGGGACGGATTAATTCACCCCTCCACTTT. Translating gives CASSPGRINSPLHF.

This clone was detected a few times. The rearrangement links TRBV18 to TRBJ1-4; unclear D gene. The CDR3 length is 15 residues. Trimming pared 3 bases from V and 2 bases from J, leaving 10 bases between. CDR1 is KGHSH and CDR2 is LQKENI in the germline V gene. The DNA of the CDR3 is TGTGCCAGCTCACCCCAGACGGTTACTAATGAAAAACTGTTTTTT. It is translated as CASSPQTVTNEKLFF. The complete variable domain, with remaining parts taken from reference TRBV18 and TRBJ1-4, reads NAGVMQNPRHLVRRRGQEARLRCSPMKGHSHVYWYRQLPEEGLKFMVYLQKENIIDESGMPKERFSAEFPKEGPSILRIQQVVRGDSAAYFCASSPQTVTNEKLFFGSGTQLSVL.

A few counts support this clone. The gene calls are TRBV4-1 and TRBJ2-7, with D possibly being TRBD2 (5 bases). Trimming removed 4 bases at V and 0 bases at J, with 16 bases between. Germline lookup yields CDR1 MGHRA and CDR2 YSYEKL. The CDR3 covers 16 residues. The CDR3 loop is CASSLRRQDLSYEQYF. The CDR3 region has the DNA TGCGCCAGCAGCCTCCGGAGGCAGGACCTCTCCTACGAGCAGTACTTC.

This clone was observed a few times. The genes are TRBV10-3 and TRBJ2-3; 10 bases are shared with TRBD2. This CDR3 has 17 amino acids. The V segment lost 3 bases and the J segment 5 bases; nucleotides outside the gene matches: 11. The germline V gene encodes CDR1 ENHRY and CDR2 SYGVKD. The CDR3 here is CAISDLPGTSVVDTQYF. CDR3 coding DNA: TGTGCCATCAGTGATCTGCCCGGGACTAGCGTCGTAGATACGCAGTATTTT.

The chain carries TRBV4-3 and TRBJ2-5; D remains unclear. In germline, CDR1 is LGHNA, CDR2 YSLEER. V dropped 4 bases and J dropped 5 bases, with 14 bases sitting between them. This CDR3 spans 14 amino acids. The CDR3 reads CASSLSLVRETQYF. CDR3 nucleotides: TGCGCCAGCAGCCTCTCTCTCGTTCGGGAGACCCAGTACTTC.

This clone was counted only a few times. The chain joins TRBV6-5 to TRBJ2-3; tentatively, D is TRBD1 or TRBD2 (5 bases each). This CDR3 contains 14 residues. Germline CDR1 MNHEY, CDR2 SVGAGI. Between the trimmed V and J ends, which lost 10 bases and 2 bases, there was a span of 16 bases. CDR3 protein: CATTRGAYTDTQYF. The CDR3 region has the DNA TGTGCCACTACCCGGGGCGCTTACACAGATACGCAGTATTTT.